Following are 21 T cell receptor beta chains from one sample sequenced in a study of blood T cell repertoires in COVID-19. The assay was immunoSEQ multiplex PCR, and TCRdb's table has in-frame clones only and misses some. The repertoire holds 200,000 to 250,000 clones, with 82% as singletons. Sequencing was carried out using peripheral blood. These TCRs come from a woman in her 70s with COVID-19, enrolled during active disease.

V is TRBV4-3 and J is TRBJ2-4, with D possibly matching TRBD1 (5 bases). CDR3 length equals 14 residues. The V gene's germline CDR1 is LGHNA and CDR2 YSLEER. The V gene lost 1 base and the J gene lost 2 bases, with 6 bases spanning the gap. Here the CDR3 reads CASSQAGTKNIQYF. DNA for the CDR3: TGCGCCAGCAGCCAAGCAGGGACCAAAAACATTCAGTACTTC.

The sample holds one count of this clone. V and J are TRBV28 and TRBJ2-3; TRBD2 agrees at 10 bases. The CDR3 contains 17 residues. Losses at the gene ends were 1 base for V and 4 bases for J; bases not matched to a gene: 8. Germline CDR1 reads MDHEN; CDR2 reads SYDVKM. CDR3 DNA sequence: TGTGCCAGCAGTTTATCTTCTAGCGGGAGAAGGGCAGATACGCAGTATTTT. Translation gives CASSLSSSGRRADTQYF.

The rearrangement uses TRBV11-2 and TRBJ2-3, with D maybe TRBD2 (8 bases). The V and J ends lost 5 bases and 2 bases respectively, with 17 bases between them. Germline CDR1 and CDR2: SGHAT and FQNNGV. There are 16 residues in the CDR3. This CDR3 is CASSKGGGRYTDTQYF. CDR3 nucleotides: TGTGCCAGCAGCAAAGGGGGCGGGAGGTACACAGATACGCAGTATTTT.

V is TRBV2 and J is TRBJ2-4; possible D gene TRBD1, 6 bases. V shed 4 bases and J shed 0 bases, with 10 bases lying between them. Germline V gene lookup returns CDR1 SNHLY and CDR2 FYNNEI. The CDR3 is 15 residues long. For the CDR3, the DNA is TGTGCCAGCAGTGCGAGGACAGAAGCCAAAAACATTCAGTACTTC. As protein: CASSARTEAKNIQYF. The entire variable domain, with the rest obtained from reference TRBV2 and TRBJ2-4, is as follows: EPEVTQTPSHQVTQMGQEVILRCVPISNHLYFYWYRQILGQKVEFLVSFYNNEISEKSEIFDDQFSVERPDGSNFTLKIRSTKLEDSAMYFCASSARTEAKNIQYFGAGTRLSVL.

This clone occurred once. CDR3 region: CATSDPSGGNTEAFF. The CDR3 DNA is TGTGCCACCAGTGATCCCTCGGGAGGGAACACTGAAGCTTTCTTT. This chain connects TRBV24-1 to TRBJ1-1; no firm D call. CDR3 length: 15 amino acids. Between the trimmed V and J ends, which lost 3 bases and 1 base, there was a span of 11 bases. Germline V CDR1 and CDR2: KGHDR, SFDVKD.

This clone was seen only a few times. V usage is TRBV28 and J usage is TRBJ1-2, with TRBD1 as a possible D gene (6 bases). In germline, CDR1 is MDHEN, CDR2 SYDVKM. V lost 6 bases and J 6 bases, leaving 14 bases between the germline ends. The CDR3 spans 13 residues. CDR3 sequence (DNA): TGTGCCAGCAGCCCTATACAGGGAGATGGCTACACCTTC. Translated, it gives CASSPIQGDGYTF.

This chain joins TRBV28 and TRBJ2-1, with D unresolved. From germline, CDR1 is MDHEN and CDR2 SYDVKM. CDR3 length: 12 amino acids. V shed 2 bases and J shed 8 bases, with 7 bases lying between them. CDR3 sequence: CASSLQSYEQFF. DNA of the CDR3: TGTGCCAGCAGTTTACAGTCCTATGAGCAGTTCTTC. The full variable domain, completed using reference TRBV28 and TRBJ2-1, is DVKVTQSSRYLVKRTGEKVFLECVQDMDHENMFWYRQDPGLGLRLIYFSYDVKMKEKGDIPEGYSVSREKKERFSLILESASTNQTSMYLCASSLQSYEQFFGPGTRLTVL.

The genes are TRBV14 and TRBJ2-1; D unclear. The V end lost 0 bases, the J end lost 8 bases, and 17 bases lay between the germline ends. The CDR3 covers 16 residues. Germline V gene data show CDR1 as SGHDN and CDR2 as FVKESK. The CDR3 sequence: CASSQDRGLAGDEQFF. The CDR3 DNA is TGTGCCAGCAGCCAAGATCGAGGATTAGCCGGCGATGAGCAGTTCTTC.

This clone came up once. The rearrangement links TRBV7-3 to TRBJ2-3, with TRBD2 matching over 7 bases. CDR1 SGHTA and CDR2 FQGTGA come from the germline V gene. The CDR3 sequence is 15 residues long. The ends lost 2 bases at V and 6 bases at J; junction bases unmatched: 8. The CDR3 spells CASSLGGLVFDTQYF. The DNA for the CDR3 is TGTGCCAGCAGCTTAGGAGGACTAGTCTTCGATACGCAGTATTTT.

The V call is TRBV6-2 or TRBV6-3, the J call TRBJ2-5, with a tentative D call TRBD1 (6 bases). This CDR3 is built from 16 residues. The V end lost 0 bases, the J end lost 5 bases, and 16 bases lay between the germline ends. Germline loops: CDR1 MNHEY, CDR2 SVGEGT. DNA of the CDR3: TGTGCCAGCAGTTACTCGAGCAGGGGCAGTAGGGAGACCCAGTACTTC. Translated: CASSYSSRGSRETQYF.

This clone has only one observation. V is TRBV12-3 or TRBV12-4 and J is TRBJ2-5, with TRBD2 identical over 8 bases. CDR3 size: 13 residues. The ends lost 6 bases at V and 4 bases at J; junction bases unmatched: 4. The CDR3 loop is CASSGTRGETQYF. CDR3 nucleotides: TGTGCCAGCAGCGGGACTAGAGGAGAGACCCAGTACTTC.

V usage is TRBV5-8 and J usage is TRBJ2-4; the match to TRBD2 covers 8 bases. The germline gives CDR1 SGHTS, CDR2 YDEGEE. The J segment lost 15 bases and the V segment lost 2 bases, leaving 10 bases of the junction unmatched. The CDR3 extends over 13 amino acids. CDR3 loop: CASSLVPGLVAYF. CDR3 DNA sequence: TGTGCCAGCAGCTTAGTCCCGGGACTAGTGGCGTACTTC.

This clone was counted at least ten times. The CDR3 region is CASSFQQGNQPQHF. The CDR3 region has the DNA TGTGCCAGTAGTTTTCAACAGGGTAATCAGCCCCAGCATTTT. V and J are TRBV19 and TRBJ1-5, with D possibly TRBD1 on 6 matching bases. The CDR3 spans 14 residues. The germline V and J ends were trimmed by 5 bases and 4 bases, with 12 bases remaining between them. CDR1 and CDR2 (germline): LNHDA, SQIVND (reference sequence).

The CDR3 loop is CASSTTMQGAGKAFF. Written as DNA, the CDR3 is TGTGCCAGCAGCACCACTATGCAGGGGGCAGGGAAAGCTTTCTTT. The gene calls are TRBV7-2 and TRBJ1-1; 8 bases align to TRBD1. V was clipped by 5 bases and J by 9 bases; unmatched bases: 14. Germline loops: CDR1 SGHTA, CDR2 FQGNSA. CDR3 length: 15 amino acids.

The chain has TRBV4-1 and TRBJ1-6, with D unclear. The length of the CDR3 is 13 residues. Germline assignment: CDR1 MGHRA and CDR2 YSYEKL. Trimming shortened V by 0 bases and J by 10 bases, and 7 bases separated the two germline ends. The CDR3 region is CASSQERYSPLHF. As DNA, the CDR3 is TGCGCCAGCAGCCAAGAACGGTACTCACCCCTCCACTTT.

This clone was counted many times. V gene TRBV14 combines with J gene TRBJ1-2; D is unresolved. With 2 bases removed from V and 8 bases from J, the gap between germline ends came to 18 bases. The CDR3 runs 15 residues. Germline V lookup: CDR1 SGHDN, CDR2 FVKESK. The CDR3 spells CASSQSGIVTWGYTF. The CDR3, as DNA: TGTGCCAGCAGCCAAAGTGGCATCGTAACCTGGGGCTACACCTTC.

The gene calls are TRBV7-9 and TRBJ1-1; 8 bases fit TRBD1. Per germline, CDR1 SEHNR and CDR2 FQNEAQ (reference sequence). The J segment lost 2 bases and the V segment lost 5 bases, leaving 4 bases of the junction unmatched. This CDR3 is built from 14 residues. In DNA form, the CDR3 reads TGTGCCAGCAGCCGGACAGGGCTAAACACTGAAGCTTTCTTT. Translating gives CASSRTGLNTEAFF.

This clone has more than one count but fewer than ten. Here the CDR3 DNA reads TGTGCCAGCAGCGTAGACACGTCCTACGAGCAGTACTTC. Its protein is CASSVDTSYEQYF. The chain uses TRBV9 and TRBJ2-7; the D is unclear. Germline-derived CDR1 and CDR2 are SGDLS and YYNGEE. The CDR3 has 13 residues. V lost 0 bases and J lost 1, with 5 bases in between.

This clone has only a few counts. This chain joins TRBV6-5 and TRBJ1-1; D is ambiguous. V was pared by 10 bases and J by 0 bases, with 12 bases between. The CDR3 is 13 amino acids. Per the germline V gene, CDR1 is MNHEY and CDR2 is SVGAGI. Here the CDR3 DNA reads TGTGCCACCCATTTGAGGGTGAACACTGAAGCTTTCTTT. The encoded protein is CATHLRVNTEAFF.

This clone has a handful of counts. V gene TRBV6-6 combines with J gene TRBJ2-2; D possibly corresponds to TRBD2 (5 bases). Germline V gives CDR1 MNHNY, CDR2 SVGAGI (reference sequence). V shed 8 bases and J shed 1 base, with 11 bases lying between them. The CDR3 extends over 14 amino acids. The CDR3 DNA sequence: TGTGCCAGCGGACTCCAACGGAACACCGGGGAGCTGTTTTTT. Translating it yields CASGLQRNTGELFF.

The V call is TRBV20-1, the J call TRBJ2-7; 7 bases are shared with TRBD2. V shed 3 bases, J shed 2 bases, and the junction held 4 bases outside the gene matches. Germline assignment: CDR1 DFQATT and CDR2 SNEGSKA (reference sequence). The CDR3 is made up of 13 amino acids. CDR3 in amino acids: CSASSGRTYEQYF. The CDR3 DNA is TGCAGTGCTAGTAGCGGGCGGACCTACGAGCAGTACTTC.